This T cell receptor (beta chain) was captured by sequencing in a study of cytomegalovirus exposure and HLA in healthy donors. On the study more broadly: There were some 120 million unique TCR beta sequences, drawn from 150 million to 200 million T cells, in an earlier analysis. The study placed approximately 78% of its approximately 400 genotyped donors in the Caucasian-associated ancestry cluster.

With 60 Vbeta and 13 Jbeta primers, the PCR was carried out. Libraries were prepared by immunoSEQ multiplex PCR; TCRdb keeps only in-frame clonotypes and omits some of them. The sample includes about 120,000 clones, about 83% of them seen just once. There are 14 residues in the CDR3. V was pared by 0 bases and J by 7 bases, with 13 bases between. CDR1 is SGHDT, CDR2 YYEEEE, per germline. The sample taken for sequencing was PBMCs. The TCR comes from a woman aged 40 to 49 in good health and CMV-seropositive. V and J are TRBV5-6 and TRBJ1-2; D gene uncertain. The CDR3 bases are TGTGCCAGCAGCTTGGGTACGGTTAGAGTTGGCTACACCTTC. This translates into CASSLGTVRVGYTF.